The clone carrying this T cell receptor beta chain showed up just a few times. The antigen is unknown. This could be a read error, since a much larger clone is one nucleotide away. The data are from a study of T cells in Graves' hyperthyroidism and ophthalmopathy. Study at large: Any treatment followed the collection of peripheral blood at initial diagnosis.

Study outcomes and limitations: Blood shared most expanded thyroid clonotypes above 0.001.

Each diagnosis was grounded in clinical symptoms, serum thyroxine and TRAb, thyroid ultrasound, and orbital computed tomography. Trimming left V 3 bases short and J 2 bases short, with 10 bases between. The CDR3 has 14 residues. Per germline, CDR1 SGHRS and CDR2 YFSETQ. RNA transcripts were the template for amplifying TCR beta CDR3 regions. During a first-round RT-PCR of the TCR CDR3, the HTBI primer set was used. TCRdb processed the multiplex PCR reads anew with MiXCR; each CDR3 protein has one entry. The profile shows around 200,000 distinct CDR3 sequences, approximately 17% of them singletons. The receptor was isolated from a woman aged 50 to 60 with Graves' hyperthyroidism. The sample comprised blood. The J gene is TRBJ2-3, the V gene TRBV5-1, with D perhaps TRBD1 or TRBD2 (5 bases each). The CDR3 DNA reads TGCGCCAGCAGCTCCGGGGCCTACACAGATACGCAGTATTTT. Translated, it gives CASSSGAYTDTQYF.